These T cell receptor beta chains were read from a single sample in a study of cytomegalovirus exposure and HLA in healthy donors. Assay used: immunoSEQ multiplex PCR; TCRdb lists only in-frame clones, some missing. The data hold fewer than 200,000 clones, with almost 75% observed a single time. Sequencing was done on a sample of PBMCs. The receptor source for this set is a woman between 18 and 29 years old in good health and CMV-seropositive. The CDR3 runs from the conserved cysteine through the conserved F or W. D genes are given only for firm matches. Only part of the rows carry a size: once, few, many, or a class if the clone is expanded.

17	TRBV5-1	TRBD2	few	TRBJ2-2	CASSLESSGGVTGELFF	TGCGCCAGCAGCTTGGAATCTAGCGGGGGTGTCACCGGGGAGCTGTTTTTT
17	TRBV7-9	TRBD1	-	TRBJ1-1	CASSLGGKTGVNTEAFF	TGTGCCAGCAGCTTAGGTGGAAAGACAGGGGTGAACACTGAAGCTTTCTTT
12	TRBV2	-	-	TRBJ2-5	CASGSYQETQYF	TGTGCCAGCGGCAGTTACCAAGAGACCCAGTACTTC
14	TRBV9	-	-	TRBJ2-3	CASSVGVLTDTQYF	TGTGCCAGCAGCGTAGGTGTCCTCACAGATACGCAGTATTTT
13	TRBV11-3	-	-	TRBJ2-5	CASSFTGQETQYF	TGTGCCAGCAGCTTCACAGGACAAGAGACCCAGTACTTC
15	TRBV27	TRBD2	-	TRBJ2-3	CASSWSGAGGQTQYF	TGTGCCAGCAGTTGGAGCGGGGCGGGGGGGCAAACGCAGTATTTT
13	TRBV18	TRBD1	-	TRBJ1-5	CASSPGQRQPQHF	TGTGCCAGCTCACCGGGACAGAGGCAGCCCCAGCATTTT
13	TRBV10-3	TRBD1	few	TRBJ1-1	CAIRGTGTNEAFF	TGTGCCATCAGGGGGACAGGGACCAATGAAGCTTTCTTT
15	TRBV6-6	TRBD1	-	TRBJ2-1	CASSPAGGSYNEQFF	TGTGCCAGCAGCCCGGCAGGGGGCTCCTACAATGAGCAGTTCTTC
13	TRBV28	TRBD1	-	TRBJ1-2	CASSPTGVYGYTF	TGTGCCAGCAGCCCGACAGGGGTCTATGGCTACACCTTC
14	TRBV6-5	-	-	TRBJ2-7	CASRMSRGYYEQYF	TGTGCCAGCAGGATGTCTAGGGGTTACTACGAGCAGTACTTC
15	TRBV13	TRBD1	-	TRBJ2-7	CASSSNRDRGYEQYF	TGTGCCAGCAGCTCAAACCGGGACAGGGGATACGAGCAGTACTTC
17	TRBV2	-	-	TRBJ2-7	CASSEAPSGLHSYEQYF	TGTGCCAGCAGTGAAGCCCCGAGTGGGCTTCACTCCTACGAGCAGTACTTC
14	TRBV6-6	TRBD1	-	TRBJ2-7	CASSLTRGRSEQYF	TGTGCCAGCAGTTTAACCAGGGGGCGAAGTGAGCAGTACTTC
18	TRBV9	TRBD1	-	TRBJ2-2	CASSKRGQAGFNTGELFF	TGTGCCAGCAGCAAGAGGGGACAGGCTGGATTTAACACCGGGGAGCTGTTTTTT
15	TRBV7-2	-	once	TRBJ1-3	CASSHGSVSGNTIYF	TGTGCCAGCAGCCACGGGTCGGTCTCTGGAAACACCATATATTTT
14	TRBV9	TRBD1	-	TRBJ1-3	CASSAGTAGNTIYF	TGTGCCAGCAGCGCCGGGACAGCTGGAAACACCATATATTTT
14	TRBV7-2	-	few	TRBJ1-2	CASSLEGTGHGYTF	TGTGCCAGCAGCTTAGAGGGTACAGGCCATGGCTACACCTTC
14	TRBV28	-	-	TRBJ1-5	CAIKRGAGDQPQHF	TGTGCAATTAAACGCGGGGCCGGGGATCAGCCCCAGCATTTT
10	TRBV2	-	-	TRBJ1-1	CATTTQVAFF	TGTGCCACGACAACTCAGGTCGCTTTCTTT
14	TRBV10-3	TRBD1	once	TRBJ2-5	CAISGRDREETQYF	TGTGCCATCAGTGGCCGGGACAGGGAGGAGACCCAGTACTTC
14	TRBV6-5	TRBD1	-	TRBJ2-5	CASRVQGLGETQYF	TGTGCCAGCAGAGTACAGGGGCTTGGAGAGACCCAGTACTTC
12	TRBV7-2	-	-	TRBJ1-5	CASSTRDQPQHF	TGTGCCAGCAGCACCAGGGATCAGCCCCAGCATTTT
16	TRBV7-2	-	-	TRBJ1-1	CASSPVLGQMNTEAFF	TGTGCCAGCAGCCCAGTACTCGGACAAATGAACACTGAAGCTTTCTTT
14	TRBV7-9	-	-	TRBJ1-1	CASSLLWGPTEAFF	TGTGCCAGCAGCTTACTGTGGGGGCCCACTGAAGCTTTCTTT
16	TRBV11-3	TRBD2	-	TRBJ2-3	CASSLGQRGSTDTQYF	TGTGCCAGCAGCTTAGGCCAGCGGGGGAGCACAGATACGCAGTATTTT
14	TRBV15	TRBD1	-	TRBJ2-7	CAARRDRGTYEQYF	TGTGCCGCCAGGCGGGACAGGGGAACCTACGAGCAGTACTTC
13	TRBV7-2	TRBD2	-	TRBJ2-5	CASSGGAGETQYF	TGTGCCAGCTCCGGGGGGGCCGGAGAGACCCAGTACTTC
13	TRBV6-6	-	-	TRBJ1-5	CASNPYSNQPRHF	TGTGCCAGCAATCCTTATAGCAATCAGCCCCGGCATTTT
15	TRBV7-9	TRBD1	once	TRBJ1-1	CASRRQGVLNTEAFF	TGTGCCAGCAGAAGACAGGGGGTCCTGAACACTGAAGCTTTCTTT
12	TRBV9	-	-	TRBJ1-6	CASSVPGAPLHF	TGTGCCAGCAGCGTACCAGGGGCACCCCTCCACTTT
20	TRBV7-6	-	-	TRBJ2-6	CASSPLVIPVTESGANVLTF	TGTGCCAGCAGCCCACTTGTTATTCCTGTGACAGAATCTGGGGCCAACGTCCTGACTTTC
13	TRBV7-9	-	-	TRBJ2-3	CALPAENTDTQYF	TGTGCCCTCCCGGCGGAAAACACAGATACGCAGTATTTT
15	TRBV5-4	-	-	TRBJ1-2	CASSFPRGTNYGYTF	TGTGCCAGCAGCTTTCCTCGGGGAACTAACTATGGCTACACCTTC
14	TRBV6-5	TRBD1	few	TRBJ2-5	CASSSGTGGETQYF	TGTGCCAGCAGTTCCGGGACAGGGGGTGAGACCCAGTACTTC
16	TRBV4-1	TRBD2	-	TRBJ2-5	CASSQEGPGAGGTQYF	TGCGCCAGCAGCCAAGAGGGCCCTGGGGCGGGGGGGACCCAGTACTTC
15	TRBV15	TRBD2	-	TRBJ2-1	CATSREASGNNEQFF	TGTGCCACCAGCAGAGAGGCTAGCGGGAACAATGAGCAGTTCTTC
14	TRBV29-1	-	-	TRBJ1-1	CSATVAFGNTEAFF	TGCAGCGCAACGGTCGCATTCGGGAACACTGAAGCTTTCTTT
11	TRBV29-1	-	-	TRBJ2-5	CSVGRGGVVYF	TGCAGCGTTGGGCGGGGAGGAGTTGTGTACTTC
14	TRBV4-1	-	-	TRBJ2-4	CASSQVGGENIQYF	TGCGCCAGCAGCCAAGTTGGAGGGGAAAACATTCAGTACTTC
12	TRBV5-8	-	-	TRBJ1-2	CASSFGEPGYTF	TGTGCCAGCAGCTTCGGTGAGCCTGGCTACACCTTC
15	TRBV4-1	TRBD1	-	TRBJ2-7	CASSQSPGGSYEQYF	TGCGCCAGCAGCCAATCTCCAGGGGGTTCCTACGAGCAGTACTTC
15	TRBV7-2	TRBD2	-	TRBJ2-2	CASSRGGLNTGELFF	TGTGCCAGCAGTCGCGGGGGGCTTAACACCGGGGAGCTGTTTTTT
14	TRBV27	TRBD2	-	TRBJ2-1	CASSSGGPHNEQFF	TGTGCCAGCAGTTCGGGGGGGCCCCACAATGAGCAGTTCTTC
9	TRBV6-6	-	-	TRBJ1-1	CASSQFAFF	TGTGCCAGCAGTCAGTTCGCTTTCTTT
17	TRBV29-1	TRBD1	-	TRBJ1-2	CSVEVGGGTGAVYGYTF	TGCAGCGTTGAAGTAGGGGGAGGCACAGGGGCGGTCTATGGCTACACCTTC
16	TRBV19	TRBD1	few	TRBJ1-1	CASSIVQLDRDTEAFF	TGTGCCAGTAGTATAGTTCAACTTGACAGGGACACTGAAGCTTTCTTT
16	TRBV7-6	-	-	TRBJ2-5	CASSLWAGVVQETQYF	TGTGCCAGCAGCTTATGGGCAGGGGTTGTGCAAGAGACCCAGTACTTC
14	TRBV5-6	-	-	TRBJ2-2	CASGVGEATGELFF	TGTGCCAGCGGGGTTGGGGAGGCCACCGGGGAGCTGTTTTTT
15	TRBV5-7	-	-	TRBJ1-1	CASSLAVTVNTEAFF	TGTGCCAGCAGCTTGGCGGTGACAGTGAACACTGAAGCTTTCTTT
13	TRBV11-3	-	-	TRBJ1-1	CASSPSGGTEAFF	TGTGCCAGCAGCCCTTCGGGGGGCACTGAAGCTTTCTTT
16	TRBV10-2	-	-	TRBJ2-5	CASSEVGQTEQETQYF	TGCGCCAGCAGTGAGGTTGGCCAAACGGAGCAGGAGACCCAGTACTTC
14	TRBV28	-	-	TRBJ2-7	CASSGGRYDYEQYF	TGTGCCAGCAGTGGGGGCCGTTACGACTACGAGCAGTACTTC